The sequence of this T cell receptor (beta chain) was determined in a study of T cell responses to AZD1222 COVID-19 vaccine. Study overall: Pooled in the analysis were second doses at about 4 or about 12 weeks. Study results and limitations: Baseline seropositives among AZD1222 recipients totaled only 5 to 7. Clonal diversity may have been underestimated in mostly white British donors.

The protocol was immunoSEQ multiplex PCR, while the TCRdb copy is restricted to in-frame clones and leaves out a portion. The table lists 100,000 to 150,000 clones, 88% of them singletons. With respect to this clone: The antigen is not known.

The sample consisted of peripheral blood, taken on day 0 of AZD1222 vaccination. The sequence came from an adult in good health.

DNA for the CDR3: TGCGCCAGCAGCCCAGCAGTCGGGGCCAACGTCCTGACTTTC. It encodes CASSPAVGANVLTF. This chain uses TRBV5-1 with TRBJ2-6; D gene ambiguous. Germline V gene data show CDR1 as SGHRS and CDR2 as YFSETQ. The germline V and J ends were trimmed by 4 bases and 4 bases, with 9 bases remaining between them. The CDR3 runs 14 residues. Filled out from reference TRBV5-1 and TRBJ2-6, the complete variable domain reads KAGVTQTPRYLIKTRGQQVTLSCSPISGHRSVSWYQQTPGQGLQFLFEYFSETQRNKGNFPGRFSGRQFSNSRSEMNVSTLELGDSALYLCASSPAVGANVLTFGAGSRLTVL.